The 3 T cell receptor beta chains listed next were all sequenced from one sample in a study of blood T cell repertoires in COVID-19 (dated by TCRdb to 2020 to 2022). The library came from the immunoSEQ multiplex PCR assay. TCRdb mirrors the immuneACCESS table, restricted to in-frame sequences. Some clones are absent from its copies; in checked studies, under half trace to an unresolved V gene, and the reason for the others is unknown. Across this sample there are hundreds of thousands of clones, with 88% seen only once. The ten largest clones take up more than 1.2% of the sample. Sequenced sample: peripheral blood. The receptor source for this set is a man older than 75 with acute or convalescent COVID-19.

The V gene is TRBV6-2 or TRBV6-3, the J gene TRBJ2-5, with TRBD2 matching 14 bases. This CDR3 contains 18 residues. V trimming: 2 bases; J trimming: 1 base; junction bases outside the gene matches: 6. Germline assignment: CDR1 MNHEY and CDR2 SVGEGT. The CDR3 DNA is TGTGCCAGCAGTTACGGACTAGCGGGGGGTTCGTTCCAAGAGACCCAGTACTTC. This sequence encodes CASSYGLAGGSFQETQYF.

The chain is built from TRBV2 and TRBJ1-4, with D possibly matching TRBD1 (5 bases). V was shortened by 7 bases and J by 7 bases, with 16 bases between the two germline ends. This CDR3 has 14 residues. CDR1 and CDR2 from the germline V gene are SNHLY and FYNNEI. CDR3 amino acids: CASKIGAGGEKLFF. The DNA for the CDR3 is TGTGCCAGCAAAATCGGGGCCGGGGGTGAAAAACTGTTTTTT.

This chain uses TRBV9 with TRBJ1-2; D gene ambiguous. The CDR3 consists of 14 residues. Germline-derived CDR1 and CDR2 are SGDLS and YYNGEE. V shed 0 bases and J shed 4 bases, with 10 bases lying between them. The CDR3 DNA is TGTGCCAGCAGCGTAGGAGACTCCGTCTATGGCTACACCTTC. It encodes CASSVGDSVYGYTF.